The present entry profiles one T cell receptor beta chain with its context. No antigen is known for it. Base qualities are not at hand, and no much larger clone is one base apart. Healthy HIV-negative adults with no recently reported acute infections or vaccinations were included as donors. Every donor was a Caucasian adult residing in Nashville, Tennessee, USA. In the unsorted samples, 70 million to 95 million PBMCs were counted, and genomic DNA was extracted using the QIAamp DNA Blood Mini kit. After blood collection by leukapheresis, PBMCs were isolated using Ficoll-Histopaque density gradient centrifugation and then cryopreserved in the vapor phase of liquid nitrogen. These data originate in a study of shared clonotypes between healthy human individuals (dated by TCRdb to between 2020 and 2021). Context from the whole study: A couple of women and three men aged 18 to 49 years were included in the cohort. Blood TCR repertoires of about 5 healthy adults were deeply sequenced to estimate repertoire size and the extent of clonotype sharing between individuals. Leukapheresis yielded between about 0.9 and 8.9 billion PBMCs per donor. Libraries were prepared and TCR repertoires were sequenced by different laboratories using diverse techniques, in order to increase sequencing depth and limit assay-specific biases. Results the study describes overall, beyond this receptor: Sampling was restricted to blood, and TCR repertoires in tissue are likely to differ from TCR repertoires in blood. The small number of donors limited the genetic and exposure-history diversity represented. Based on pairwise subsampling, the degree of clonotype sharing among donors was expected to be affected by sequencing depth.

Trimming costs V 2 bases and J 2 bases, and their ends lie 8 bases apart. As encoded in the germline V gene, CDR1 is SGHTA while CDR2 is FQGNSA. The CDR3 numbers 14 residues from cysteine through phenylalanine. CDR3 DNA is the only sequence kept; it has 42 bases, read in frame from the first base. Using the deep immunoSEQ assay, multiplex PCR amplified TCR CDR3 regions from genomic DNA. Genomic DNA extracted from each cell subset was distributed evenly over all wells of several immunoSEQ 96-well plates, and each plate served as one replicate. Each replicate PCR for unsorted PBMC received 300 to 350 ng genomic DNA, equal to tens of thousands of T cell genomes. Unsorted PBMC genomic DNA was sequenced across ten immunoSEQ deep assay plates. Purified libraries were measured with a Qubit 3.0 fluorometer, size-checked on a Bioanalyzer 2100, and measured again with the KAPA Library Quantification kit. A separate single-read 150-cycle Illumina NextSeq 550 flow cell was used to sequence each immunoSEQ 96-well plate. Per the original workflow: Because the immunoSEQ output held only junctional sequences and lacked quality scores, the filtering could not match the filtering applied to full-length reads. To assign V/J genes and CDR3, sequences were annotated using PyIR, a Python wrapper for IgBLAST v1.9, with IMGT germline references. Reads with weak V/J assignments (E-value above 1e-6), missing CDR3, stop codons, out-of-frame junctions, or ambiguous translated residues were removed. V3J clonotypes were defined as sequences sharing the same inferred V gene, J gene, and CDR3 amino acid sequence. Percentage overlap between repertoires was computed as shared unique clonotypes divided by the size of the smaller repertoire. Richness of each repertoire was evaluated using RTK rarefaction, the Chao1 estimator, and Recon v2.1 estimates of unobserved clonotypes. TCRdb carries this immuneACCESS record with in-frame sequences only. Its versions omit some clonotypes, under half of them owing to an unresolved V gene in the studies checked, with the rest unexplained. For V, J and clone size, that table is used; D and trimming come from the DNA. The table for this sample lists under 600,000 clones; about 80% of them were counted only once. The top ten clones comprise approximately 12% of the sample.

This TCR derives from a woman aged 40 to 50 in good health. Some clones in this sample may be carry-over from other donors' samples. The sample consisted of PBMCs. The chain employs TRBV7-2 and TRBJ2-3; the D gene is not confidently resolved. CDR3 protein: CASSLMANTDTQYF. The bases read TGTGCCAGCAGCTTAATGGCGAACACAGATACGCAGTATTTT.